This TCR beta chain was observed in a study of shared clonotypes between healthy human individuals. Concerning this clone itself: As yet, its antigen is unknown. Other DNA sequences in this specimen translate into the identical CDR3.

General observations from the study: Shared clonotypes across all four donors exceeded non-shared ones in generation probability. Memory subsets generally showed smaller estimated richness than naive subsets did.

V shed 4 bases and J shed 2 bases, with 4 bases lying between them. The CDR3 covers 12 residues. Germline CDR1 reads MDHEN; CDR2 reads SYDVKM. The table came from immunoSEQ multiplex PCR; TCRdb's copy has only in-frame clones and leaves some out. The table lists about 2.4 million clones, 90% to 95% of them singletons. The sequenced sample consisted of naive CD4+ T cells from PBMCs. Described subset: CD45RA+ positively selected. The TCR was taken from a young man in good health. Some clones in this sample may be carry-over from other donors' samples. This chain uses TRBV28 with TRBJ2-3; D is unclear. CDR3 sequence reads: CASSSLTDTQYF. The CDR3 DNA reads TGTGCCAGCAGTTCGCTCACAGATACGCAGTATTTT. The full variable domain, in which reference TRBV28 and TRBJ2-3 provide the parts outside the CDR3, is DVKVTQSSRYLVKRTGEKVFLECVQDMDHENMFWYRQDPGLGLRLIYFSYDVKMKEKGDIPEGYSVSREKKERFSLILESASTNQTSMYLCASSSLTDTQYFGPGTRLTVL.